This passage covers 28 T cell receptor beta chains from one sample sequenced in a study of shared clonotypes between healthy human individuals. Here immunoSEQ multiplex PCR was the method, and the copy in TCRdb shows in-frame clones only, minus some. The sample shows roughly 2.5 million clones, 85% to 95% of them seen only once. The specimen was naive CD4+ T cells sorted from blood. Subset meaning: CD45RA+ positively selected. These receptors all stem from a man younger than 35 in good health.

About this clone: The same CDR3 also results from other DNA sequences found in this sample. CDR3 sequence: CASSLGTDTQYF. CDR3 bases: TGTGCCAGCAGCCTAGGCACAGATACGCAGTATTTT. The genes are TRBV28 and TRBJ2-3; D call uncertain. V gave up 6 bases and J gave up 1 base, with 5 bases separating them. Germline V gene lookup returns CDR1 MDHEN and CDR2 SYDVKM. This CDR3 has 12 amino acids.

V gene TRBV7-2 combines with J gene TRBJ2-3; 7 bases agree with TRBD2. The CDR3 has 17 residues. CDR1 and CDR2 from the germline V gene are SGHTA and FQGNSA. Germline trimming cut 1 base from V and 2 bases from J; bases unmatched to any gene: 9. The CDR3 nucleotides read TGTGCCAGCAGCTTAGTTCTCTTAGCGGGCCCCACAGATACGCAGTATTTT. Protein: CASSLVLLAGPTDTQYF.

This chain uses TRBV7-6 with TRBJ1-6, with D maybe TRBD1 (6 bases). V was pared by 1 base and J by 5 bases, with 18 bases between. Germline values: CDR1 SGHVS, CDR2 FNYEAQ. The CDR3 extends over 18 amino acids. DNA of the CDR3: TGTGCCAGCAGCTTAGGTGGACCCAGAAAGGGGGATAATTCACCCCTCCACTTT. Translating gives CASSLGGPRKGDNSPLHF.

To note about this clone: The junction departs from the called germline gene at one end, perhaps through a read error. Written as DNA, the CDR3 is TGTGCTAGCAGCTCGGGTCAAAACACCGGGGAGCTGTTTTTT. This gives the protein CASSSGQNTGELFF. This chain uses TRBV7-7 with TRBJ2-2; D remains ambiguous. This CDR3 region has 14 residues. Germline V gene data show CDR1 as SSHAT and CDR2 as FNYEAQ (reference sequence).

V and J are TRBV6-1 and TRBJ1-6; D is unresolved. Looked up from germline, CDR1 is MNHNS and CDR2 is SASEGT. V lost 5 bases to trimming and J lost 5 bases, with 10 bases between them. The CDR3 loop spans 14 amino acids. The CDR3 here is CASSPHRNNSPLHF. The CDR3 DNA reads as TGTGCCAGCAGTCCTCACAGAAATAATTCACCCCTCCACTTT.

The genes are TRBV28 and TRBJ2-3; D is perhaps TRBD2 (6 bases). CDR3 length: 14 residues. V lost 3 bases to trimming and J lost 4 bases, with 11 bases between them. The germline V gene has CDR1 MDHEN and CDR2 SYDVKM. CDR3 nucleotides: TGTGCCAGCAGTTTCCTAATAGCGGCAGATACGCAGTATTTT. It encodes CASSFLIAADTQYF.

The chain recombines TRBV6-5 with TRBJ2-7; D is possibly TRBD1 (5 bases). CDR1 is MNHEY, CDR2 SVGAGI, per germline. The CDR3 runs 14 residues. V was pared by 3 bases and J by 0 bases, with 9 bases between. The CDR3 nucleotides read TGTGCCAGCAGTTATACCAGGGCCTCCTACGAGCAGTACTTC. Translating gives CASSYTRASYEQYF.

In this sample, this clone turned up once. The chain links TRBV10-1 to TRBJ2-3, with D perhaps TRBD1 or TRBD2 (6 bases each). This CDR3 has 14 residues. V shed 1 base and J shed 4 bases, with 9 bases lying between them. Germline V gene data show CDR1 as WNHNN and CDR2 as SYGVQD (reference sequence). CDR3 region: CASSEWGAPDTQYF. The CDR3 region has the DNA TGCGCCAGCAGTGAGTGGGGGGCCCCAGATACGCAGTATTTT.

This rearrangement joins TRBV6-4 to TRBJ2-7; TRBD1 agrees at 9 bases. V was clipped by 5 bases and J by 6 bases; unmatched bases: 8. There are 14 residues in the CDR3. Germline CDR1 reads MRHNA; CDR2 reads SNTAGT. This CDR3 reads CASSPTGGIGEQYF. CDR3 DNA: TGTGCCAGCAGTCCGACAGGGGGGATAGGCGAGCAGTACTTC.

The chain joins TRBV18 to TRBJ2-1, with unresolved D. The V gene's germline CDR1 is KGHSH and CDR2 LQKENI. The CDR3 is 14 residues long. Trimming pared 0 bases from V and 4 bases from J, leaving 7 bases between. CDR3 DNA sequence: TGTGCCAGCTCACCACCGTTCTATTACAATGAGCAGTTCTTC. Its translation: CASSPPFYYNEQFF.

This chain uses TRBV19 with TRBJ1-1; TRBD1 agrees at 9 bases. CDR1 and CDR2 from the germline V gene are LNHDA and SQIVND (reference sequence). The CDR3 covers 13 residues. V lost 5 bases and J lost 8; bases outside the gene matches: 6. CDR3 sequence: CASSLGTGPEAFF. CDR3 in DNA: TGTGCCAGTAGTTTGGGGACAGGGCCAGAAGCTTTCTTT.

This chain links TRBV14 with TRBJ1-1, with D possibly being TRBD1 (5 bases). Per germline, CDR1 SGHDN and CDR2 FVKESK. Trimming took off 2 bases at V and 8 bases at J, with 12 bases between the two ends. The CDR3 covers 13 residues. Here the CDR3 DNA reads TGTGCCAGCAGCCAACAGGGTTCACCAGAAGCTTTCTTT. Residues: CASSQQGSPEAFF.

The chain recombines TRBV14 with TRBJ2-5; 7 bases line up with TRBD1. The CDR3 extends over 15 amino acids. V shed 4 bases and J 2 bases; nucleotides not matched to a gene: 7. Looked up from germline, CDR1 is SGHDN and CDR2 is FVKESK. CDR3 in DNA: TGTGCCAGCAGCCCGAACCGGGACAGTCAAGAGACCCAGTACTTC. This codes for CASSPNRDSQETQYF.

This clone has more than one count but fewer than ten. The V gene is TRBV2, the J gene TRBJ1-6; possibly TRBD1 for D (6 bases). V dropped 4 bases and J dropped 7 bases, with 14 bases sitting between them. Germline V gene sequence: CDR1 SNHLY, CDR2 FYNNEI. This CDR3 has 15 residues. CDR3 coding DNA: TGTGCCAGCAGTGCCAGCCAGGGGTGGAATTCACCCCTCCACTTT. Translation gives CASSASQGWNSPLHF.

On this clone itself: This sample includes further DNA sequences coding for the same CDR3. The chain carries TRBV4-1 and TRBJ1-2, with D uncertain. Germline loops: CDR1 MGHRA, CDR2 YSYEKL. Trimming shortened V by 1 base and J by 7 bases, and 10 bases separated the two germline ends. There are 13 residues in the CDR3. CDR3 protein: CASSQVPWGGYTF. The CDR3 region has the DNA TGCGCCAGCAGCCAAGTTCCCTGGGGTGGCTACACCTTC.

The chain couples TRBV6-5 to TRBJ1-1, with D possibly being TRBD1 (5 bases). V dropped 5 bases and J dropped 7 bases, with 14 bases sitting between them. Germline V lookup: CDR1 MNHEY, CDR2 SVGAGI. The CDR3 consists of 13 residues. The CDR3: CASSPRQPVEAFF. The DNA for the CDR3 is TGTGCCAGCAGTCCCAGACAGCCAGTTGAAGCTTTCTTT.

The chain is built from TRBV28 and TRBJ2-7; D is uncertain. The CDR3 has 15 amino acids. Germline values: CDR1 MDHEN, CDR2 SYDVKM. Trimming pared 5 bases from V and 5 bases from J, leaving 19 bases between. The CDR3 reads CASSPPGPGSNEQYF. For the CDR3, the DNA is TGTGCCAGCAGTCCCCCCGGCCCGGGTAGTAACGAGCAGTACTTC.

The CDR3 spells CASSQDVTGGYEQYF. CDR3 coding DNA: TGCGCCAGCAGCCAAGATGTGACAGGGGGCTACGAGCAGTACTTC. The V and J genes are TRBV4-1 and TRBJ2-7; 9 bases agree with TRBD1. The junction had 3 bases not matched to a gene; V was cut back by 0 bases and J by 3 bases. CDR1 is MGHRA and CDR2 is YSYEKL in the germline V gene. There are 15 residues in the CDR3.

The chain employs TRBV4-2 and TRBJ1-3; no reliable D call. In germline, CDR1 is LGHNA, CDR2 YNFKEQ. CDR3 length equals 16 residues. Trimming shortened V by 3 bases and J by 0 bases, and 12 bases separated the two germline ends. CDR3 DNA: TGTGCCAGCAGCCATCGGCCGGGAAGCTCTGGAAACACCATATATTTT. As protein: CASSHRPGSSGNTIYF.

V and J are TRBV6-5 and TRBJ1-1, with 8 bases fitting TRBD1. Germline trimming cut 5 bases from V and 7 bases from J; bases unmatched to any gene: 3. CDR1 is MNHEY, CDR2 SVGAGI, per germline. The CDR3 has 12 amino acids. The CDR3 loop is CASSNGQGEAFF. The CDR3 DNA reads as TGTGCCAGCAGTAACGGACAGGGTGAAGCTTTCTTT.

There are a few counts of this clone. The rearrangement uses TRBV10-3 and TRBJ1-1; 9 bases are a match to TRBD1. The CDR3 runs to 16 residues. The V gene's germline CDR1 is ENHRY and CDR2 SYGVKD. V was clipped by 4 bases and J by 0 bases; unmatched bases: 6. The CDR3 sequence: CAISGTGGDLNTEAFF. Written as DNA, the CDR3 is TGTGCCATCAGTGGTACAGGGGGCGATTTGAACACTGAAGCTTTCTTT.

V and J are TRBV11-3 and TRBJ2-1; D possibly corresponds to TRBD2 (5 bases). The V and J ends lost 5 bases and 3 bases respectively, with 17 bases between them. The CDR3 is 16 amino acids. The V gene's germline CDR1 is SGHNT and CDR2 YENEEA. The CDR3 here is CASSLFSYGDYNEQFF. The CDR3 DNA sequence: TGTGCCAGCAGCCTCTTTTCTTACGGGGACTACAATGAGCAGTTCTTC.

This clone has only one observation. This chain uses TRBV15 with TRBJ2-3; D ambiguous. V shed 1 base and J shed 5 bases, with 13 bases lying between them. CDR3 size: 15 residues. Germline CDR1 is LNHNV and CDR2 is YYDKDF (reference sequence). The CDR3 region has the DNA TGTGCCACCAGCAGAGGGCGAATTTTCCAAGATACGCAGTATTTT. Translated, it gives CATSRGRIFQDTQYF.

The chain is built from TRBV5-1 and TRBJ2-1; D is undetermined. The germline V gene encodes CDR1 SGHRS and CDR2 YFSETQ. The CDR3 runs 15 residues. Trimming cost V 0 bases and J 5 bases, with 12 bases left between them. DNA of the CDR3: TGCGCCAGCAGCTTGGGACGCCCGACCAACAATGAGCAGTTCTTC. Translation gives CASSLGRPTNNEQFF.

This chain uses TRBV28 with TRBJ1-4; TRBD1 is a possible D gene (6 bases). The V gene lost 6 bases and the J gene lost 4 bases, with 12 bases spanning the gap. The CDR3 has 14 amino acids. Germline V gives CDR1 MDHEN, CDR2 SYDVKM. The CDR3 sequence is CASRGGQINEKLFF. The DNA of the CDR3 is TGTGCCAGCAGGGGGGGACAAATTAATGAAAAACTGTTTTTT.

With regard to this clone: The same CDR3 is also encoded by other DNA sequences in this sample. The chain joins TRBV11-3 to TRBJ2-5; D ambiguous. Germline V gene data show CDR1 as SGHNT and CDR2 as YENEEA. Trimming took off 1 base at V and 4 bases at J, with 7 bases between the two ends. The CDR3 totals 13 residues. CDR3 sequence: CASSLGLGETQYF. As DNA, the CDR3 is TGTGCCAGCAGCTTAGGGCTCGGAGAGACCCAGTACTTC.

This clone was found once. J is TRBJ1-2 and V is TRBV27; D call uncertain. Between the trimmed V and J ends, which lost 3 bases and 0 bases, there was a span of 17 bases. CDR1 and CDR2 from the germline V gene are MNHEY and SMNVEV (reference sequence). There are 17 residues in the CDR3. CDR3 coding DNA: TGTGCCAGCAGTTTCCTCGGCGGAGCCCCAGCTAACTATGGCTACACCTTC. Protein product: CASSFLGGAPANYGYTF.

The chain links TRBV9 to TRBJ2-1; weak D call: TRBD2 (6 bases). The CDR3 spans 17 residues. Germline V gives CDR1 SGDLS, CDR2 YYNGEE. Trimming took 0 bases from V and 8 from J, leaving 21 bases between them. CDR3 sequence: CASSVAGGTVSGDEQFF. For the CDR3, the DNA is TGTGCCAGCAGCGTAGCAGGAGGGACTGTCTCGGGGGATGAGCAGTTCTTC.